Each of the 32 T cell receptor beta chains below was sequenced from the same sample in a study of Graves' ophthalmopathy and Graves' hyperthyroidism. RNA transcripts yielded amplified TCR beta CDR3 regions. RT-PCR in the first round used HTBI primers; a second-round multiplex PCR followed. TCRdb used MiXCR to reprocess the multiplex PCR reads, holding one entry per CDR3 protein. The repertoire holds about 620,000 distinct CDR3 sequences, 22% seen once, with approximately 6.9% in the top ten. Material for sequencing was peripheral blood. All receptors derive from a young woman with stable Graves' hyperthyroidism. Some clones in this sample may be carry-over from other donors' samples.

This clonotype was counted at least ten times. The chain has TRBV20-1 and TRBJ1-2; D is unresolved. Trimming took 3 bases from V and 7 from J, leaving 15 bases between them. CDR1 is DFQATT and CDR2 is SNEGSKA in the germline V gene (reference sequence). The CDR3 has 13 amino acids. The CDR3 coding sequence is TGCAGTGCTAGTGGGGAAGGTGCAGGTGGCTACACCTTC. Residues: CSASGEGAGGYTF.

This clonotype was observed a handful of times. The rearrangement joins TRBV6-1 to TRBJ1-1; D is uncertain. Germline V gene lookup returns CDR1 MNHNS and CDR2 SASEGT. The CDR3 loop spans 15 amino acids. V lost 5 bases to trimming and J lost 7 bases, with 20 bases between them. CDR3 DNA: TGTGCCAGCAGTCCGGGAGGTTTTCCTTTCTTTGAAGCTTTCTTT. This codes for CASSPGGFPFFEAFF.

V is TRBV11-1 and J is TRBJ2-2; weak D call: TRBD2 (5 bases). The CDR3 consists of 17 residues. Trimming cost V 4 bases and J 6 bases, with 21 bases left between them. Germline CDR1 is SGHAT and CDR2 is FQDESV (reference sequence). Written as DNA, the CDR3 is TGTGCCAGCAGCTCTGTGCGGGTCGCCGAACAACCCGGGGAGCTGTTTTTT. Amino acids: CASSSVRVAEQPGELFF.

In this sample, this clonotype turned up many times. The V call is TRBV27, the J call TRBJ2-2, with D unclear. V was cut by 3 bases and J by 4 bases, with 6 bases left in between. CDR1 and CDR2 from the germline V gene are MNHEY and SMNVEV (reference sequence). This CDR3 has 13 residues. DNA for the CDR3: TGTGCCAGCAGTTTTAGAGTCACCGGGGAGCTGTTTTTT. Its protein is CASSFRVTGELFF.

The J gene is TRBJ2-7, the V gene TRBV6-1; 8 bases match TRBD2. This CDR3 contains 14 residues. With V trimmed by 5 bases and J by 5 bases, 8 bases remained unmatched. CDR1 and CDR2 from the germline V gene are MNHNS and SASEGT. The CDR3 loop reads CASSTAGGYHEQYF. The CDR3 DNA sequence: TGTGCCAGCAGTACCGCGGGAGGTTACCACGAGCAGTACTTC.

CDR3 amino acids: CSVEWSGLYGYTF. The CDR3 DNA is TGCAGCGTTGAATGGTCCGGGCTATATGGCTACACCTTC. The rearrangement links TRBV29-1 to TRBJ1-2, with no clear D. The CDR3 loop spans 13 amino acids. Germline loops: CDR1 SQVTM, CDR2 ANQGSEA. Trimming pared 2 bases from V and 5 bases from J, leaving 12 bases between.

The chain couples TRBV6-1 to TRBJ1-1; D not certain. Germline-derived CDR1 and CDR2 are MNHNS and SASEGT. Between the trimmed V and J ends, which lost 7 bases and 7 bases, there was a span of 13 bases. This CDR3 is built from 12 residues. CDR3 sequence reads: CASTNARDEAFF. CDR3 DNA sequence: TGTGCCAGCACCAACGCGCGGGATGAAGCTTTCTTT.

Ten or more counts support this clonotype. This chain joins TRBV20-1 and TRBJ2-5; TRBD2 might be the D (6 bases). The CDR3 extends over 17 amino acids. Trimming removed 3 bases at V and 7 bases at J, with 27 bases between. Germline CDR1 is DFQATT and CDR2 is SNEGSKA (reference sequence). The DNA of the CDR3 is TGCAGTGCTAGGGCTTCGGGCGAAGGTCGGGAGACACTGACCCAGTACTTC. Amino acid sequence: CSARASGEGRETLTQYF.

The table lists this clonotype with many counts. The V gene is TRBV19, the J gene TRBJ1-2; D remains ambiguous. Germline V gene lookup returns CDR1 LNHDA and CDR2 SQIVND (reference sequence). V lost 6 bases and J lost 3, with 20 bases in between. The CDR3 is 16 residues long. CDR3 DNA sequence: TGTGCCAGTAGCCCGATAACCCAGGCCCGGCACTATGGCTACACCTTC. Translation: CASSPITQARHYGYTF.

This clonotype came up a few times. CDR3 in amino acids: CSVRPGLDTDTQYF. CDR3 nucleotide sequence: TGCAGTGTAAGACCGGGACTAGACACAGATACGCAGTATTTT. The J gene is TRBJ2-3, the V gene TRBV20-1, with TRBD2 matching 8 bases. The V and J ends lost 7 bases and 2 bases, in that order; junction bases with no gene match: 8. Germline CDR1 DFQATT, CDR2 SNEGSKA (reference sequence). The CDR3 consists of 14 residues.

At least ten counts were recorded for this clonotype. V and J are TRBV30 and TRBJ1-6; D remains ambiguous. V was pared by 0 bases and J by 9 bases, with 3 bases between. The CDR3 runs 11 residues. Germline assignment: CDR1 GTSNPN and CDR2 SVGIG (reference sequence). This chain's CDR3 is CAWSVSSPLHF. The CDR3 DNA reads as TGTGCCTGGAGTGTGTCTTCACCCCTCCACTTT. Full variable domain (missing parts from reference TRBV30 and TRBJ1-6): SQTIHQWPATLVQPVGSPLSLECTVEGTSNPNLYWYRQAAGRGLQLLFYSVGIGQISSEVPQNLSASRPQDRQFILSSKKLLLSDSGFYLCAWSVSSPLHFGNGTRLTVT.

Only a few counts were recorded for this clonotype. The CDR3 ends on some other residue instead of the conserved phenylalanine or tryptophan, so this is likely a read error. CDR3 protein: CASSIRDSPYEQYL. DNA for the CDR3: TGCGCCAGCAGCATCCGGGACAGCCCCTACGAGCAGTACCTC. This chain links TRBV5-1 with TRBJ2-7; TRBD1 matches at 7 bases. This CDR3 is 14 amino acids long. Looked up from germline, CDR1 is SGHRS and CDR2 is YFSETQ. V trimming: 4 bases; J trimming: 2 bases; junction bases outside the gene matches: 6.

This clonotype has a count of ten or more. The gene calls are TRBV28 and TRBJ1-2; the D gene is possibly TRBD1 (5 bases). This CDR3 spans 15 amino acids. V gave up 5 bases and J gave up 1 base, with 14 bases separating them. CDR1 MDHEN and CDR2 SYDVKM come from the germline V gene. Here the CDR3 DNA reads TGTGCCAGCAGTCTCCTCGACAGAGATAACTATGGCTACACCTTC. This encodes CASSLLDRDNYGYTF.

This clonotype was detected ten times or more. The chain employs TRBV15 and TRBJ1-2, with unresolved D. This CDR3 has 16 amino acids. CDR1 LNHNV and CDR2 YYDKDF come from the germline V gene (reference sequence). V was shortened by 1 base and J by 0 bases, with 12 bases between the two germline ends. CDR3 sequence reads: CATSRGLGRTNYGYTF. In DNA form, the CDR3 reads TGTGCCACCAGCAGAGGGTTAGGGCGGACTAACTATGGCTACACCTTC.

This clonotype was found a few times. The chain links TRBV3-1 to TRBJ2-5; the D is unclear. Trimming removed 3 bases from V and 0 bases from J, with 20 bases in between. The CDR3 extends over 18 amino acids. Germline lookup yields CDR1 LGHDT and CDR2 YNNKEL (reference sequence). The CDR3 DNA sequence: TGTGCCAGCAGCCACGACCCAACCTCACCACGGTACCAAGAGACCCAGTACTTC. This sequence encodes CASSHDPTSPRYQETQYF.

In this sample, this clonotype turned up many times. This chain links TRBV15 with TRBJ1-1, with TRBD1 as a possible D gene (5 bases). Looked up from germline, CDR1 is LNHNV and CDR2 is YYDKDF (reference sequence). The CDR3 contains 18 residues. Deletions cut 4 bases from V and 2 bases from J, with 23 bases between. The CDR3 DNA sequence: TGTGCCACCAGCACCCGCCCCTCGGGCGTCAGGGCCAACACTGAAGCTTTCTTT. Its protein product is CATSTRPSGVRANTEAFF.

This clonotype has at least ten counts. The chain couples TRBV28 to TRBJ1-5; the D is unclear. V was cut by 3 bases and J by 0 bases, with 18 bases left in between. Germline-derived CDR1 and CDR2 are MDHEN and SYDVKM. CDR3 length: 18 amino acids. CDR3 nucleotides: TGTGCCAGCAGTTTGGACTTTCTGGCAGCATATAGCAATCAGCCCCAGCATTTT. Protein: CASSLDFLAAYSNQPQHF.

This chain uses TRBV3-1 with TRBJ2-7; 11 nucleotides line up with TRBD1. J lost 3 bases, V lost 5 bases, and 6 bases had no gene match. Germline loops: CDR1 LGHDT, CDR2 YNNKEL (reference sequence). This CDR3 contains 15 residues. For the CDR3, the DNA is TGTGCCAGCAGCGGTACCGGGACAGGGGGCTACGAGCAGTACTTC. Residues: CASSGTGTGGYEQYF.

The chain carries TRBV12-3 or TRBV12-4 and TRBJ2-1; 9 positions agree with TRBD2. Trimming removed 5 bases from V and 8 bases from J; junction bases left unmatched: 10. This CDR3 comprises 15 residues. CDR3 nucleotide sequence: TGTGCCAGCAGTCCCCAAACTAGCGGGTTAGATGAGCAGTTCTTC. Translating gives CASSPQTSGLDEQFF.

This clonotype occurred many times. The V gene is TRBV9, the J gene TRBJ2-2; the D call may be TRBD1 or TRBD2 (5 bases each). Germline loops: CDR1 SGDLS, CDR2 YYNGEE. Deletions cut 0 bases from V and 3 bases from J, with 18 bases between. The CDR3 is 18 residues long. The CDR3 DNA reads TGTGCCAGCAGCGTAGATTTCCGGAGGACAAGACACACCGGGGAGCTGTTTTTT. It specifies CASSVDFRRTRHTGELFF.

This clonotype has a count of ten or more. This chain connects TRBV7-8 to TRBJ1-5, with 10 nucleotides matching TRBD1. This CDR3 comprises 17 residues. In germline, CDR1 is SGHVS, CDR2 FQNEAQ. The ends lost 5 bases at V and 3 bases at J; junction bases unmatched: 10. The chain's CDR3 is CASSQGQGPVTNQPQHF. CDR3 nucleotides: TGTGCCAGCAGCCAGGGACAGGGGCCCGTTACCAATCAGCCCCAGCATTTT. The variable domain in full, completed from reference TRBV7-8 and TRBJ1-5, reads GAGVSQSPRYKVAKRGQDVALRCDPISGHVSLFWYQQALGQGPEFLTYFQNEAQLDKSGLPSDRFFAERPEGSVSTLKIQRTQQEDSAVYLCASSQGQGPVTNQPQHFGDGTRLSIL.

The J gene is TRBJ1-2, the V gene TRBV20-1; D call uncertain. Germline V gives CDR1 DFQATT, CDR2 SNEGSKA (reference sequence). Deletions cut 3 bases from V and 0 bases from J, with 11 bases between. This CDR3 has 14 amino acids. The CDR3: CSASLGSSNYGYTF. As DNA, the CDR3 is TGCAGTGCTAGCCTCGGCTCTTCTAACTATGGCTACACCTTC.

This clonotype was observed many times. J is TRBJ2-7 and V is TRBV20-1; D gene ambiguous. This CDR3 comprises 12 residues. Germline V gene data show CDR1 as DFQATT and CDR2 as SNEGSKA (reference sequence). Deletions cut 3 bases from V and 1 base from J, with 7 bases between. The CDR3 DNA sequence: TGCAGTGCTAGGCCAGAATCCTACGAGCAGTACTTC. Residues: CSARPESYEQYF.

This clonotype was seen many times. The V and J genes are TRBV6-5 and TRBJ2-7, with unresolved D. V dropped 3 bases and J dropped 3 bases, with 9 bases sitting between them. Germline CDR1 is MNHEY and CDR2 is SVGAGI. The CDR3 is 13 residues long. The CDR3 DNA reads as TGTGCCAGCAGTTATCCCACAGACTACGAGCAGTACTTC. Protein product: CASSYPTDYEQYF.

Worth noting for this clonotype: The germline gene is not matched at one end of the junction; a read error may be the cause. The chain is built from TRBV12-3 or TRBV12-4 and TRBJ2-2; the match to TRBD2 covers 15 bases. The CDR3 sequence is 18 residues long. In DNA form, the CDR3 reads TGTGCCAGCACCCCCGGGACTAGCGGGGGGTTAGGAACCGGGGGGCTGTTTTTT. Translated: CASTPGTSGGLGTGGLFF.

A few counts support this clonotype. This sequence joins TRBV11-3 and TRBJ2-5; D might be TRBD2 (5 bases). The germline V and J ends were trimmed by 5 bases and 1 base, with 17 bases remaining between them. This CDR3 has 16 residues. Germline V gene sequence: CDR1 SGHNT, CDR2 YENEEA. CDR3 bases: TGTGCCAGCAGCCTCACCGAGTCGGGATTCCAAGAGACCCAGTACTTC. It encodes CASSLTESGFQETQYF.

Many counts were recorded for this clonotype. The genes are TRBV7-2 and TRBJ2-7, with D possibly being TRBD2 (7 bases). CDR1 and CDR2 from the germline V gene are SGHTA and FQGNSA. The ends were cut back, 3 bases at V and 4 bases at J, with 13 bases in the middle. The CDR3 has 14 amino acids. DNA for the CDR3: TGTGCCAGCAGCTTGGGGGGGGCCTTTTACGAGCAGTACTTC. This codes for CASSLGGAFYEQYF.

In its sample, this clonotype was seen a few times. The chain joins TRBV19 to TRBJ1-1; D gene uncertain. The germline V gene encodes CDR1 LNHDA and CDR2 SQIVND (reference sequence). The CDR3 has 10 amino acids. V gave up 8 bases and J gave up 9 bases, with 10 bases separating them. The CDR3 sequence: CASRRRKAFF. The CDR3 DNA follows: TGTGCCAGTCGCCGCCGGAAAGCTTTCTTT.

The rearrangement links TRBV14 to TRBJ1-2; D is ambiguous. Trimming stripped 0 bases from V and 8 bases from J, with 10 bases between. This CDR3 has 13 residues. In germline, CDR1 is SGHDN, CDR2 FVKESK. DNA of the CDR3: TGTGCCAGCAGCCAAGATCAGCAGTTCGGCTACACCTTC. It codes for CASSQDQQFGYTF.

This clonotype was seen repeatedly, ten times or more. The chain is built from TRBV28 and TRBJ2-7, with a weak D call TRBD2 (6 bases). Looked up from germline, CDR1 is MDHEN and CDR2 is SYDVKM. V lost 2 bases to trimming and J lost 0 bases, with 11 bases between them. CDR3 length equals 15 residues. CDR3 residues: CASSLRPGSSYEQYF. As DNA, the CDR3 is TGTGCCAGCAGTTTAAGGCCCGGGAGCTCCTACGAGCAGTACTTC.

This clonotype has more than one count but fewer than ten. The chain couples TRBV7-9 to TRBJ2-5; 9 nucleotides agree with TRBD2. The CDR3 runs 16 residues. V gave up 1 base and J gave up 3 bases; unmatched junction bases: 6. Germline CDR1 SEHNR, CDR2 FQNEAQ (reference sequence). CDR3 DNA: TGTGCCAGCAGCTTAGAAGCGGGGGGACCCAAAGAGACCCAGTACTTC. Residues: CASSLEAGGPKETQYF.

The chain links TRBV30 to TRBJ1-1; D ambiguous. V was cut by 2 bases and J by 1 base, with 14 bases left in between. Looked up from germline, CDR1 is GTSNPN and CDR2 is SVGIG (reference sequence). CDR3 length equals 15 residues. This CDR3 is CAWSTLEVSNTEAFF. Here the CDR3 DNA reads TGTGCCTGGAGTACCCTGGAGGTATCGAACACTGAAGCTTTCTTT.